In its sample, the clone carrying this T cell receptor (beta chain) was seen a few times. Its antigen is unknown. V dropped 2 bases and J dropped 0 bases, with 7 bases sitting between them. In germline, CDR1 is GTSNPN, CDR2 SVGIG (reference sequence). The CDR3 consists of 13 residues. Treatment of the sample: oral pan-JAK inhibitor, 5-10 mg twice daily. The study team obtained lesional scalp punch biopsies and peripheral blood from alopecia areata patients. These data belong to a study of CD8+ T cells in alopecia areata. Study information: Patients in the treated group were given tofacitinib by mouth, 5 to 10 mg twice a day. The authors scored treated patients' severity by affected scalp percentage.

Notes on the study in general: Elevated clonality characterized lesional scalp relative to normal scalp, particularly in alopecia totalis/universalis.

Extraction of RNA preceded its reverse transcription into cDNA, which served as the sequencing template. The table came from immunoSEQ multiplex PCR; TCRdb's copy has only in-frame clones and leaves some out. This sample has 150,000 to 200,000 clones; about 47% occur once, and the top ten carry about a tenth. The sequencing used CD8+ T cells sorted from blood, collected at approximately week 51, from a patient treated with tofacitinib. The gene calls are TRBV30 and TRBJ1-1, with D hard to call. The TCR comes from a human donor with alopecia areata. The chain's CDR3 is CAWSTSMNTEAFF. The CDR3 DNA reads as TGTGCCTGGAGTACCAGCATGAACACTGAAGCTTTCTTT.